A single sample gave rise to the 14 T cell receptor beta chains below, sequenced in a study of cytomegalovirus exposure and HLA in healthy donors. Vbeta (60) and Jbeta (13) primers were used in the PCR. Measured with immunoSEQ multiplex PCR; TCRdb has only the in-frame clones, and not every one. The table lists over 150,000 clones, approximately 71% of them singletons. Sequenced input: PBMCs. Receptors were obtained from a woman under 30 in good health and CMV-seropositive.

The rearrangement joins TRBV18 to TRBJ2-5; 7 nucleotides line up with TRBD1. Trimming cost V 6 bases and J 3 bases; bases outside gene matches: 13. The germline V gene encodes CDR1 KGHSH and CDR2 LQKENI. The CDR3 length is 16 residues. In nucleotides, the CDR3 is TGTGCCAGCTCTTTTAATTCGGGACAGTTAAAAGAGACCCAGTACTTC. Its protein is CASSFNSGQLKETQYF.

This clone has a handful of counts. CDR3 loop: CASSSGQVRMNEQFF. The CDR3 region has the DNA TGTGCCAGCAGCTCTGGACAGGTCCGTATGAATGAGCAGTTCTTC. The chain is built from TRBV11-2 and TRBJ2-1; the match to TRBD1 covers 7 bases. In germline, CDR1 is SGHAT, CDR2 FQNNGV. This CDR3 is 15 amino acids long. Trimming removed 4 bases from V and 7 bases from J; junction bases left unmatched: 10.

V gene TRBV27 combines with J gene TRBJ2-3; 15 bases match TRBD2. The V gene end was trimmed by 6 bases and the J gene end by 0 bases; junction bases not matched to a gene: 7. Per germline, CDR1 MNHEY and CDR2 SMNVEV (reference sequence). This CDR3 is 18 amino acids long. The DNA for the CDR3 is TGTGCCAGCAGCTCGATGGGACTAGCGGGAGGTAGCACAGATACGCAGTATTTT. This codes for CASSSMGLAGGSTDTQYF.

The gene calls are TRBV5-1 and TRBJ1-1; D remains unclear. The length of the CDR3 is 14 residues. The germline CDR1 and CDR2 sequences are SGHRS and YFSETQ. V lost 0 bases and J 2 bases, leaving 8 bases between the germline ends. The CDR3 reads CASSLGAGNTEAFF. In DNA, the CDR3 is TGCGCCAGCAGCTTGGGCGCAGGCAACACTGAAGCTTTCTTT.

This clone has just a few counts. This chain uses TRBV30 with TRBJ2-1; 8 bases align to TRBD2. The V gene end was trimmed by 5 bases and the J gene end by 6 bases; junction bases not matched to a gene: 6. The CDR3 consists of 13 residues. The germline V gene encodes CDR1 GTSNPN and CDR2 SVGIG (reference sequence). As DNA, the CDR3 is TGTGCCTGGGGGGCCGGGGGGGGCAATGAGCAGTTCTTC. Translating it yields CAWGAGGGNEQFF.

The J gene is TRBJ2-1, the V gene TRBV11-2; a weak D match, TRBD1 (5 bases). The CDR3 length is 13 residues. From germline, CDR1 is SGHAT and CDR2 FQNNGV. V lost 4 bases, J lost 8 bases, and 12 bases lay in between. The CDR3 DNA reads TGTGCCAGCAGCTCGTCAGGGAACGATGAGCAGTTCTTC. This gives the protein CASSSSGNDEQFF.

The chain recombines TRBV5-1 with TRBJ2-2; 12 bases are a match to TRBD2. This CDR3 is built from 16 residues. The V gene's germline CDR1 is SGHRS and CDR2 YFSETQ. V was pared by 4 bases and J by 4 bases, with 5 bases of the junction left unmatched. The CDR3 reads CASSPPTSGSTGELFF. The CDR3 region has the DNA TGCGCCAGCAGCCCACCGACTAGCGGGAGCACCGGGGAGCTGTTTTTT.

The chain carries TRBV6-5 and TRBJ2-1; D is ambiguous. Trimming removed 6 bases from V and 5 bases from J, with 5 bases in between. Germline-derived CDR1 and CDR2 are MNHEY and SVGAGI. CDR3 length: 11 residues. DNA for the CDR3: TGTGCCAGCAGCCAAAACAATGAGCAGTTCTTC. It encodes CASSQNNEQFF.

The genes are TRBV7-9 and TRBJ1-3; D may be TRBD1 (6 bases). With 2 bases removed from V and 6 bases from J, the gap between germline ends came to 17 bases. The CDR3 totals 16 residues. Germline V gives CDR1 SEHNR, CDR2 FQNEAQ (reference sequence). Here the CDR3 DNA reads TGTGCCAGCAGCTTATGGGGGGGCCGAAGCCAAAACACCATATATTTT. Translation: CASSLWGGRSQNTIYF.

The chain joins TRBV10-3 to TRBJ2-7, with 10 nucleotides matching TRBD2. Germline V gene data show CDR1 as ENHRY and CDR2 as SYGVKD. V lost 4 bases, J lost 4 bases, and 7 bases stayed unmatched. The CDR3 is 15 residues long. The CDR3 sequence: CAISGKSGGAYEQYF. The CDR3 DNA follows: TGTGCCATCAGTGGAAAAAGCGGGGGGGCGTACGAGCAGTACTTC.

V gene TRBV11-1 combines with J gene TRBJ1-2; 7 bases map to TRBD1. This CDR3 region has 15 residues. CDR1 SGHAT and CDR2 FQDESV come from the germline V gene (reference sequence). With 1 base clipped from V and 6 bases from J, the junction kept 8 bases outside the gene matches. The CDR3 DNA reads TGTGCCAGCAGCTTAGAAACTTGGACAGGCGATGGCTACACCTTC. As protein: CASSLETWTGDGYTF. Combining the CDR3 with reference TRBV11-1 and TRBJ1-2 gives the whole variable domain EAEVAQSPRYKITEKSQAVAFWCDPISGHATLYWYRQILGQGPELLVQFQDESVVDDSQLPKDRFSAERLKGVDSTLKIQPAELGDSAMYLCASSLETWTGDGYTFGSGTRLTVV.

This chain connects TRBV6-5 to TRBJ2-7; 12 positions agree with TRBD2. Germline loops: CDR1 MNHEY, CDR2 SVGAGI. V dropped 8 bases and J dropped 4; count of bases not matched to a gene: 3. This CDR3 has 13 residues. CDR3 sequence (DNA): TGTGCCAGCTCTAGCGGGAGGGGGTACGAGCAGTACTTC. This codes for CASSSGRGYEQYF.

V is TRBV5-1 and J is TRBJ2-3; 10 nucleotides line up with TRBD2. The germline gives CDR1 SGHRS, CDR2 YFSETQ. J was trimmed by 1 base and V by 1 base; bases with no gene match: 3. The CDR3 contains 16 residues. CDR3 amino acids: CASSLRTSGRTDTQYF. The CDR3 DNA reads TGCGCCAGCAGCTTGCGGACTAGCGGACGCACAGATACGCAGTATTTT.

The gene calls are TRBV15 and TRBJ1-1; D is possibly TRBD1 (5 bases). V was pared by 3 bases and J by 4 bases, with 9 bases between. CDR3 length: 13 residues. The germline CDR1 and CDR2 sequences are LNHNV and YYDKDF (reference sequence). This CDR3 reads CATSRADSTEAFF. CDR3 bases: TGTGCCACCAGCAGGGCAGACAGCACTGAAGCTTTCTTT.